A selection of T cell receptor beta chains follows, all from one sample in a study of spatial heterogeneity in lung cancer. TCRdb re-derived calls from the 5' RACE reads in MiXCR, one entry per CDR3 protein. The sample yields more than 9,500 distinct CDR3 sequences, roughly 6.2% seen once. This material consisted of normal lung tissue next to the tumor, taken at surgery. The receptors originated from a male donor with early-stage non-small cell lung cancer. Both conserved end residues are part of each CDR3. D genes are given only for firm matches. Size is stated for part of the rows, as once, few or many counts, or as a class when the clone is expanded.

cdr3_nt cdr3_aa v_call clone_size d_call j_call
TGTGCCAGCAGTGAAGTAAGCAACGGTGAGCAGTTCTTC CASSEVSNGEQFF TRBV2 many - TRBJ2-1
TGCGCCAGCAGCTCCGGGACGGATTCGAACACCATATATTTT CASSSGTDSNTIYF TRBV5-1 many - TRBJ1-3
TGTGCCAGCAGCTTAAGAGGGAGCGGAGATACGCAGTATTTT CASSLRGSGDTQYF TRBV5-4 medium-sized - TRBJ2-3
TGTGCCAGCCTGACAGGTCGGCAAGCTTTCTTT CASLTGRQAFF TRBV28 many - TRBJ1-1
TGCGCCAGCAGCTTGAACCTTGCGGCTCTCGGGGAGCTGTTTTTT CASSLNLAALGELFF TRBV5-1 many - TRBJ2-2
TGCGCCAGCAGCCAAGATTGGGGAACGGCCGGCTACACCTTC CASSQDWGTAGYTF TRBV4-3 - - TRBJ1-2
TGCAGTGCTCGCATAACAGGGGCTAGCAATCAGCCCCAGCATTTT CSARITGASNQPQHF TRBV20-1 few TRBD1 TRBJ1-5
TGTGCTAGTGCCCGAGATACTAGCACAGATACGCAGTATTTT CASARDTSTDTQYF TRBV12-5 - - TRBJ2-3
TGTGCCAGCAGTCCCATTCTAGCGGGAGGCAAAAACATTCAGTACTTC CASSPILAGGKNIQYF TRBV6-5 large TRBD2 TRBJ2-4
TGTGCCAGTACCGCGGGACAATCTTGGGGTGAGCAGTTCTTC CASTAGQSWGEQFF TRBV7-8 many - TRBJ2-1
TGTGCCAGCAGAACGGGGCCGTTTGATTCACCCCTCCACTTT CASRTGPFDSPLHF TRBV6-1 many - TRBJ1-6